This T cell receptor beta chain was recovered during a study of cytomegalovirus exposure and HLA in healthy donors. Turning to the study itself: From some 180 million T cells, an earlier analysis saw 120 million or so unique TCR beta sequences. Clustering assigned 81% of the 350 to 400 genotyped donors to the Caucasian-associated ancestry cluster.

PCR employed 60 Vbeta and 13 Jbeta primers. Profiled with immunoSEQ multiplex PCR; TCRdb holds only in-frame clones, not every one. The sample includes some 150,000 clones, roughly four fifths of them seen just once. V dropped 1 base and J dropped 1 base, with 15 bases sitting between them. The CDR3 loop spans 17 amino acids. Germline CDR1 reads SGHAT; CDR2 reads FQNNGV. The study, taken as a whole, reports: According to a later analysis, most TCR beta chains associated with CMV appeared HLA-restricted. According to an earlier analysis, most TCR beta V segments yielded productive rearrangements about 87% or about 30% of the time.

With regard to this clone: Its antigen is as yet unknown.

This TCR was sampled from a female donor in good health and CMV-seropositive. The sequenced sample consisted of PBMCs. V usage is TRBV11-2 and J usage is TRBJ2-3, with D possibly being TRBD2 (5 bases). CDR3: CASSLVGSSPRTDTQYF. CDR3 nucleotide sequence: TGTGCCAGCAGCTTAGTGGGTTCTAGCCCTCGCACAGATACGCAGTATTTT.